This T cell receptor (beta chain) was profiled in a study of T cell responses to AZD1222 COVID-19 vaccine. CDR1 and CDR2 from the germline V gene are SNHLY and FYNNEI. CDR3 length equals 19 residues. V shed 7 bases and J 1 base; nucleotides not matched to a gene: 18. This clone came up once. Its antigen is still unknown. Findings and limits, study-wide: Only five or six AZD1222 recipients were seropositive at baseline.

Some clones are missing from TCRdb's copy, which holds only in-frame ones; the method was immunoSEQ multiplex PCR. The sample carries roughly 120,000 clones, less than 90% recorded once. The sequence was collected from an adult in good health. The rearrangement joins TRBV2 to TRBJ2-2, with 7 bases matching TRBD2. The sample here was peripheral blood, taken on day 0 of AZD1222 vaccination. The CDR3 is CASTWAGEGLALNTGELFF. CDR3 DNA: TGTGCCAGCACGTGGGCGGGGGAGGGTCTCGCCCTGAACACCGGGGAGCTGTTTTTT. The full variable domain, with the rest looked up from reference TRBV2 and TRBJ2-2, is EPEVTQTPSHQVTQMGQEVILRCVPISNHLYFYWYRQILGQKVEFLVSFYNNEISEKSEIFDDQFSVERPDGSNFTLKIRSTKLEDSAMYFCASTWAGEGLALNTGELFFGEGSRLTVL.